This T cell receptor (beta chain) came from a study of T cell repertoires in cytomegalovirus infection (dated by TCRdb to the late 2010s). Background for the entire study: Donor HLA type was relevant to the analysis, because carriage of CMV infection together with the matching HLA type was indicated by public TCR beta signatures.

What the work shows at the level of the full study, not this receptor alone: Cumulative frequency of public TCR beta family members discriminated carriers of CMV infection plus the relevant HLA type in this cohort and an independent roughly 330-donor cohort. The ex vivo response was dominated by HLA-C-restricted CMV-specific TCR beta clonotypes, which also provided the single most frequent clonotype in two of eight donors.

The CDR3, from cysteine to phenylalanine, totals 16 residues. The kept DNA is CDR3 alone, 48 bases in frame from the first base. V is trimmed back by 5 bases and J by 5 bases, and the junction contains 10 bases that no gene match accounts for. The CDR1 and CDR2 encoded by the germline V gene are MNHEY and SVGEGT. The sequencer listed for this sample is Illumina HiSeq 1500. TCRdb ran its own pipeline on the public reads, namely fastp trimming at Q25 and MiXCR clone calling, and kept in-frame beta chains. When rows share a CDR3 protein, they turn into one entry using the most common DNA and genes. In all, the sample holds just over 150,000 distinct CDR3 sequences, and around 24% of those were seen once. Approximately 11% of the sample is in the top ten clones. As concerns this clonotype: Its antigen has not been determined. Base-call qualities are not available, and no considerably larger clone is one nucleotide away.

This sequence uses TRBV6-2 or TRBV6-3 and TRBJ1-1; a stretch of 11 junction bases matches TRBD1. Sample: PBMCs. This sequence originates from a human donor in good health (CMV status not recorded). Some clones in this sample may be carry-over from other donors' samples. The nucleotide sequence is given as TGTGCCAGCAGTACACGGACAGGGGGCGTCAAAACTGAAGCTTTCTTT. Its protein product is CASSTRTGGVKTEAFF.